Listed here are 5 T cell receptor beta chains from one sample, sequenced in a study of T cell responses to AZD1222 COVID-19 vaccine (dated by TCRdb to the early 2020s). The intended sense of this specimen's time point label: baseline before first vaccination. Library construction relied on the immunoSEQ multiplex PCR assay. As stored in TCRdb, this immuneACCESS dataset retains in-frame rearrangements with V and J assigned. A fraction of the clones does not appear; measured against another copy, unresolved V genes explain less than half of the discrepancy, and the remainder lacks a known reason. The sample table contains about 180,000 clones; only one count was recorded for about 86% of them. The ten most abundant clones make up about 0.53% of the sample. Sequenced here: peripheral blood, sampled on day 0 of AZD1222 vaccination. These receptors came from an adult in good health.

J is TRBJ1-1 and V is TRBV15, with TRBD1 as a possible D gene (5 bases). CDR1 LNHNV and CDR2 YYDKDF come from the germline V gene (reference sequence). The CDR3 loop spans 15 amino acids. Trimming took off 0 bases at V and 0 bases at J, with 8 bases between the two ends. The DNA of the CDR3 is TGTGCCACCAGCAGAGAGGGGGACCTGAACACTGAAGCTTTCTTT. As protein: CATSREGDLNTEAFF. Supplemented by reference TRBV15 and TRBJ1-1, the full variable domain reads DAMVIQNPRYQVTQFGKPVTLSCSQTLNHNVMYWYQQKSSQAPKLLFHYYDKDFNNEADTPDNFQSRRPNTSFCFLDIRSPGLGDTAMYLCATSREGDLNTEAFFGQGTRLTVV.

The gene calls are TRBV7-3 and TRBJ2-1; TRBD2 is a possible D gene (6 bases). V gave up 4 bases and J gave up 4 bases, with 14 bases separating them. Looked up from germline, CDR1 is SGHTA and CDR2 is FQGTGA. The CDR3 is made up of 15 amino acids. CDR3: CASSSGASAYNEQFF. The CDR3 bases are TGTGCCAGCAGCTCCGGAGCTAGCGCTTACAATGAGCAGTTCTTC.

CDR3 loop: CASKAGGGLVYGYTF. In DNA form, the CDR3 reads TGTGCCAGCAAGGCGGGTGGGGGTTTGGTATATGGCTACACCTTC. The rearrangement joins TRBV2 to TRBJ1-2, with a tentative D call TRBD1 (5 bases). The V end was cut by 7 bases, the J end by 5 bases, with 20 bases between. CDR3 size: 15 residues. CDR1 and CDR2 from the germline V gene are SNHLY and FYNNEI.

The genes are TRBV11-3 and TRBJ2-2, with 7 bases that match TRBD1. The CDR3 sequence is 14 residues long. CDR1 and CDR2 from the germline V gene are SGHNT and YENEEA. Trimming at V came to 8 bases and at J to 2 bases, leaving 5 bases not matched to a gene. The DNA of the CDR3 is TGTGCCAGCCGACAGGGCAGAAACACCGGGGAGCTGTTTTTT. Translated, it gives CASRQGRNTGELFF.

The J gene is TRBJ1-3, the V gene TRBV28; D is unclear. This CDR3 is 13 amino acids long. Trimming stripped 7 bases from V and 4 bases from J, with 11 bases between. The germline gives CDR1 MDHEN, CDR2 SYDVKM. The CDR3 DNA reads TGTGCCAGCACCCGATTAAGAGGAAACACCATATATTTT. It specifies CASTRLRGNTIYF. Complete variable domain (other parts from reference TRBV28 and TRBJ1-3): DVKVTQSSRYLVKRTGEKVFLECVQDMDHENMFWYRQDPGLGLRLIYFSYDVKMKEKGDIPEGYSVSREKKERFSLILESASTNQTSMYLCASTRLRGNTIYFGEGSWLTVV.